The 16 T cell receptor beta chains given below trace back to one sample, sequenced in a study of blood T cell repertoires in COVID-19 (TCRdb year 2020). Libraries were constructed by the immunoSEQ multiplex PCR assay. Held by TCRdb, this immuneACCESS table contains in-frame sequences only and omits some clones. Under half of the omission traces to an unresolved V gene where checked; the cause of the rest is unknown. The sample profile shows about 56,000 clones; roughly 84% of them were found once. Around 15% of the sample is in the top ten clones. Sequenced input: peripheral blood. The receptors stem from a man in his fifties or sixties with COVID-19, enrolled during active disease.

V and J are TRBV3-1 (or the pseudogene TRBV3-2) and TRBJ2-3; 7 bases map to TRBD1. Per the germline V gene, CDR1 is LGHDT and CDR2 is YNNKEL (reference sequence). The CDR3 length is 12 residues. V dropped 2 bases and J dropped 14; count of bases not matched to a gene: 7. CDR3 region: CASSQSGTALYF. The CDR3 coding sequence is TGTGCCAGCAGCCAATCCGGGACAGCACTGTATTTT.

This clone was seen once. The chain links TRBV28 to TRBJ2-3; 10 bases line up with TRBD2. J gave up 2 bases and V 5 bases, and 19 bases lay outside the gene matches. Germline V gives CDR1 MDHEN, CDR2 SYDVKM. The CDR3 consists of 20 residues. The CDR3 nucleotides are TGTGCCAGCAGTCCCCCACAGGGGACTCTAGCGGGGGAGCTCACAGATACGCAGTATTTT. Translated: CASSPPQGTLAGELTDTQYF.

V and J are TRBV30 and TRBJ1-3; D might be TRBD1 (6 bases). CDR3 length: 12 residues. V lost 4 bases to trimming and J lost 3 bases, with 7 bases between them. The germline V gene encodes CDR1 GTSNPN and CDR2 SVGIG (reference sequence). CDR3 nucleotide sequence: TGTGCCTGGAAGGGGGTTGGAAACACCATATATTTT. Translated, it gives CAWKGVGNTIYF.

This clone was counted only a few times. CDR3 residues: CASSHSQLRLAVSSYEQYF. The CDR3 DNA reads TGCGCCAGCAGCCACTCGCAATTGAGACTAGCGGTTAGCTCCTACGAGCAGTACTTC. The chain employs TRBV4-1 and TRBJ2-7; 9 nucleotides match TRBD2. Germline values: CDR1 MGHRA, CDR2 YSYEKL. The CDR3 extends over 19 amino acids. Trimming at V came to 3 bases and at J to 0 bases, leaving 15 bases not matched to a gene.

V is TRBV2 and J is TRBJ1-4, with 9 bases aligning to TRBD1. The ends lost 7 bases at V and 8 bases at J; junction bases unmatched: 11. The CDR3 length is 15 residues. Germline V gene lookup returns CDR1 SNHLY and CDR2 FYNNEI. The CDR3: CASKTLQGAGEKLFF. CDR3 DNA sequence: TGTGCCAGCAAGACCCTACAGGGGGCTGGGGAAAAACTGTTTTTT.

The J gene is TRBJ1-4, the V gene TRBV7-6; perhaps TRBD1 as D (5 bases). The V gene lost 5 bases and the J gene lost 0 bases, with 13 bases spanning the gap. Germline CDR1 and CDR2: SGHVS and FNYEAQ. There are 16 residues in the CDR3. Here the CDR3 reads CASSTPYRTTNEKLFF. The CDR3 DNA follows: TGTGCCAGCAGCACACCTTACAGGACAACTAATGAAAAACTGTTTTTT.

J is TRBJ1-1 and V is TRBV5-4; TRBD1 aligns across 7 bases. J lost 4 bases, V lost 0 bases, and 6 bases had no gene match. The CDR3 has 15 residues. Per the germline V gene, CDR1 is SGHNT and CDR2 is YYREEE (reference sequence). The CDR3 DNA reads as TGTGCCAGCAGCTTGGAAGGGGGCAAGGGCACTGAAGCTTTCTTT. This codes for CASSLEGGKGTEAFF. Together with reference TRBV5-4 and TRBJ1-1, the CDR3 gives the full variable domain: ETGVTQSPTHLIKTRGQQVTLRCSSQSGHNTVSWYQQALGQGPQFIFQYYREEENGRGNFPPRFSGLQFPNYSSELNVNALELDDSALYLCASSLEGGKGTEAFFGQGTRLTVV.

V and J are TRBV6-5 and TRBJ1-1, with D possibly TRBD1 on 6 matching bases. With 8 bases removed from V and 4 bases from J, the gap between germline ends came to 17 bases. This CDR3 is built from 14 residues. The germline CDR1 and CDR2 sequences are MNHEY and SVGAGI. The CDR3 protein is CASLRRDMATEAFF. CDR3 DNA sequence: TGTGCCAGCCTCCGCAGGGACATGGCCACTGAAGCTTTCTTT.

Only one count was recorded for this clone. The chain carries TRBV30 and TRBJ1-1; tentative D call: TRBD1 (6 bases). The CDR3 is made up of 13 amino acids. In germline, CDR1 is GTSNPN, CDR2 SVGIG (reference sequence). Deletions cut 0 bases from V and 1 base from J, with 6 bases between. CDR3: CAWSVQGNTEAFF. The CDR3 DNA follows: TGTGCCTGGAGTGTACAGGGGAACACTGAAGCTTTCTTT.

This sequence joins TRBV10-1 and TRBJ1-5, with a weak D call TRBD1 (6 bases). Between the trimmed V and J ends, which lost 9 bases and 6 bases, there was a span of 24 bases. The length of the CDR3 is 16 residues. Germline CDR1 is WNHNN and CDR2 is SYGVQD (reference sequence). This chain's CDR3 is CARPPRGVGCFQPQHF. In DNA form, the CDR3 reads TGCGCCAGACCCCCCAGGGGCGTAGGTTGCTTTCAGCCCCAGCATTTT.

V is TRBV29-1 and J is TRBJ2-1; 7 bases line up with TRBD1. Germline loops: CDR1 SQVTM, CDR2 ANQGSEA. Trimming at V came to 3 bases and at J to 7 bases, leaving 12 bases not matched to a gene. The CDR3 has 15 amino acids. The DNA of the CDR3 is TGCAGCGTTGACGGATCGGCAGGGGGAAGAAATGAGCAGTTCTTC. It specifies CSVDGSAGGRNEQFF.

V and J are TRBV29-1 and TRBJ1-2, with D possibly matching TRBD1 (5 bases). V gave up 3 bases and J gave up 8 bases, with 16 bases separating them. Germline CDR1 SQVTM, CDR2 ANQGSEA. The CDR3 sequence is 13 residues long. The CDR3 protein is CSVDFQGGKGYTF. The CDR3 DNA reads as TGCAGCGTTGATTTCCAGGGTGGAAAAGGCTACACCTTC.

This chain joins TRBV30 and TRBJ2-7; 9 nucleotides align to TRBD1. After removal of 1 base from V and 3 bases from J, the junction contained 4 bases not matched to a gene. Germline V gene sequence: CDR1 GTSNPN, CDR2 SVGIG (reference sequence). CDR3 length: 14 amino acids. DNA for the CDR3: TGTGCCTGGAGTGGCGGGACAGGGCGCTACGAGCAGTACTTC. Protein sequence: CAWSGGTGRYEQYF.

This chain links TRBV9 with TRBJ2-1; 9 bases map to TRBD2. The V segment lost 0 bases and the J segment 4 bases; nucleotides outside the gene matches: 5. This CDR3 has 16 residues. CDR1 and CDR2 from the germline V gene are SGDLS and YYNGEE. CDR3 loop: CASSVVALAGYNEQFF. As DNA, the CDR3 is TGTGCCAGCAGCGTAGTGGCTCTAGCGGGGTACAATGAGCAGTTCTTC.

The chain couples TRBV7-9 to TRBJ2-3, with 8 bases lining up with TRBD2. V lost 1 base to trimming and J lost 5 bases; unmatched junction nucleotides: 2. CDR3 length equals 14 residues. The germline CDR1 and CDR2 sequences are SEHNR and FQNEAQ (reference sequence). In nucleotides, the CDR3 is TGTGCCAGCAGCTTAGTTGCGGGGGGAGATACGCAGTATTTT. It yields the protein CASSLVAGGDTQYF.

V is TRBV7-9 and J is TRBJ1-1; D remains ambiguous. The CDR3 totals 14 residues. Per the germline V gene, CDR1 is SEHNR and CDR2 is FQNEAQ (reference sequence). Trimming left V 5 bases short and J 5 bases short, with 15 bases between. In DNA form, the CDR3 reads TGTGCCAGCAGCCCCCAATCTGGGGAGACTGAAGCTTTCTTT. It yields the protein CASSPQSGETEAFF.